These T cell receptor beta chains were read from a single sample in a study of blood T cell repertoires in COVID-19. Profiling relied on immunoSEQ multiplex PCR, and the TCRdb table lists in-frame clones only, not all of them. The sample yields roughly 110,000 clones, around 89% seen once. Sequencing input: peripheral blood. The receptor set was obtained from a man in his fifties with active or convalescent COVID-19. Both conserved end residues are part of each CDR3. Fields, in order: CDR3 protein, CDR3 length, D gene, V gene. D genes are given only for firm matches.

CASSVGTGGPETQYF | 15 | TRBD1 | TRBV9
CASSATSSPYNEQFF | 15 | . | TRBV7-8
CSIQGDYPNTGELFF | 15 | TRBD2 | TRBV29-1
CASSSRGILPYGYTF | 15 | . | TRBV28
CASSRPSGSHSNSPLHF | 17 | . | TRBV14
CASSKAGRGPLVATNEKLFF | 20 | . | TRBV21-1
CATSRDRAGNTIYF | 14 | . | TRBV15
CASSLDYLPNEQFF | 14 | . | TRBV5-1
CASSYSWGPREQYF | 14 | . | TRBV6-5
CASRPDRGARWIQPQHF | 17 | TRBD1 | TRBV27
CASSGESSSAGELFF | 15 | . | TRBV2
CASSQILAGGPEQYF | 15 | TRBD2 | TRBV4-1
CASSKDRSTEQYF | 13 | TRBD1 | TRBV19
CASSQDRDNEQFF | 13 | . | TRBV4-3
CASSPSLNTEAFF | 13 | . | TRBV18
CASSASEAPTYNEQFF | 16 | . | TRBV9
CASSYLKPGQGVSYEQYF | 18 | TRBD1 | TRBV6-2/TRBV6-3